These 18 T cell receptor beta chains were sequenced from one sample in a study of regulatory T cells in long-lasting Graves disease. Sample time point: persistent/refractory GD, antithyroid drugs over 5 years with positive TRAb. With RNA extracted from PBMCs as input, the TCR library was made. Building the TCR beta libraries relied on iRepertoire HTBI primers, and CDR3 regions underwent Arm-PCR. From the multiplex PCR reads, TCRdb called clonotypes with MiXCR, one entry per CDR3 protein. The repertoire includes around 430,000 distinct CDR3 sequences, 22% of them detected once, and around 13% sits in the top ten. The sequencing used peripheral blood mononuclear cells (PBMCs), collected when the disease was refractory, from a patient treated with antithyroid drugs. These receptors all come from a female donor with Graves disease.

This clonotype was recorded at least ten times. The J gene is TRBJ1-5, the V gene TRBV28; D possibly corresponds to TRBD1 (6 bases). Germline V gene sequence: CDR1 MDHEN, CDR2 SYDVKM. This CDR3 region has 13 residues. Deletions cut 6 bases from V and 6 bases from J, with 12 bases between. The CDR3 nucleotides read TGTGCCAGCAGGGAAACAGGGTCTCAGCCCCAGCATTTT. Translated: CASRETGSQPQHF.

This CDR3 is CASSLSGTIGELFF. For the CDR3, the DNA is TGCGCCAGCAGCTTATCCGGGACAATCGGGGAGCTGTTTTTT. The chain employs TRBV5-1 and TRBJ2-2; D possibly corresponds to TRBD1 (6 bases). The CDR3 loop spans 14 amino acids. Looked up from germline, CDR1 is SGHRS and CDR2 is YFSETQ. The ends were cut back, 2 bases at V and 7 bases at J, with 12 bases in the middle.

This sequence joins TRBV5-4 and TRBJ2-4, with 7 nucleotides matching TRBD1. V gave up 0 bases and J gave up 3 bases; unmatched junction bases: 6. CDR1 SGHNT and CDR2 YYREEE come from the germline V gene (reference sequence). The CDR3 runs to 16 residues. The CDR3 DNA reads as TGTGCCAGCAGCTTGGAACAGGGGACGGGCAAAAACATTCAGTACTTC. As protein: CASSLEQGTGKNIQYF.

This clonotype was detected ten times or more. The chain employs TRBV28 and TRBJ2-1; 7 bases align to TRBD2. CDR1 MDHEN and CDR2 SYDVKM come from the germline V gene. Trimming removed 8 bases from V and 3 bases from J; junction bases left unmatched: 4. The CDR3 is 13 residues long. The CDR3 sequence is CASWSGNYNEQFF. CDR3 coding DNA: TGTGCCAGCTGGAGCGGGAACTACAATGAGCAGTTCTTC.

For this clonotype: This may stem from a read error, because a much larger clone lies one nucleotide away. This chain links TRBV6-1 with TRBJ1-1; possible D gene TRBD1, 5 bases. Trimming stripped 5 bases from V and 5 bases from J, with 18 bases between. This CDR3 has 15 residues. Germline lookup yields CDR1 MNHNS and CDR2 SASEGT. As DNA, the CDR3 is TGTGCCAGCAGTCACTCGGGAGGGACCAGGACTGAAGCTTTCTTT. This gives the protein CASSHSGGTRTEAFF.

The gene calls are TRBV7-2 and TRBJ1-1, with 8 bases lining up with TRBD1. CDR3 length equals 15 residues. Germline V gene data show CDR1 as SGHTA and CDR2 as FQGNSA. V trimming: 1 base; J trimming: 7 bases; junction bases outside the gene matches: 8. CDR3 sequence (DNA): TGTGCCAGCAGCTTAGTCCAGGGGGCAATTGATGAAGCTTTCTTT. This sequence encodes CASSLVQGAIDEAFF. Based on the CDR3 plus reference TRBV7-2 and TRBJ1-1, the full variable domain is GAGVSQSPSNKVTEKGKDVELRCDPISGHTALYWYRQSLGQGLEFLIYFQGNSAPDKSGLPSDRFSAERTGGSVSTLTIQRTQQEDSAVYLCASSLVQGAIDEAFFGQGTRLTVV.

This clonotype was observed a handful of times. This chain connects TRBV27 to TRBJ2-2, with D perhaps TRBD1 (6 bases). V gave up 7 bases and J gave up 2 bases, with 17 bases separating them. This CDR3 is 16 amino acids long. CDR1 MNHEY and CDR2 SMNVEV come from the germline V gene (reference sequence). The CDR3 protein is CASKATTGYNTGELFF. DNA for the CDR3: TGTGCCAGCAAGGCGACGACAGGTTATAACACCGGGGAGCTGTTTTTT.

This clonotype was seen at least ten times. The chain has TRBV28 and TRBJ2-7; the D is unclear. The CDR3 totals 14 residues. Trimming took 6 bases from V and 0 from J, leaving 12 bases between them. Germline V lookup: CDR1 MDHEN, CDR2 SYDVKM. The CDR3 sequence is CASRPASDSYEQYF. CDR3 DNA sequence: TGTGCCAGCAGGCCCGCGTCGGACTCCTACGAGCAGTACTTC.

The chain links TRBV28 to TRBJ2-3, with a tentative D call TRBD2 (7 bases). The CDR3 has 17 amino acids. Germline V gives CDR1 MDHEN, CDR2 SYDVKM. V was trimmed by 0 bases and J by 4 bases, leaving 17 bases between them. The CDR3 spells CASSLWGEGVVADTQYF. The CDR3 DNA follows: TGTGCCAGCAGTTTATGGGGGGAGGGGGTAGTAGCAGATACGCAGTATTTT.

This rearrangement joins TRBV30 to TRBJ1-1, with 7 bases lining up with TRBD1. CDR3 size: 13 residues. Germline CDR1 reads GTSNPN; CDR2 reads SVGIG (reference sequence). The J segment lost 5 bases and the V segment lost 5 bases, leaving 8 bases of the junction unmatched. The CDR3 nucleotides are TGTGCCTGGGCGAGACAGGGAGGGACTGAAGCTTTCTTT. It translates to CAWARQGGTEAFF.

This chain connects TRBV9 to TRBJ1-2; TRBD1 is a possible D gene (6 bases). This CDR3 is 13 amino acids long. CDR1 is SGDLS and CDR2 is YYNGEE in the germline V gene. Trimming removed 4 bases at V and 6 bases at J, with 13 bases between. CDR3 loop: CASSQGQENGYTF. CDR3 in DNA: TGTGCCAGCAGCCAGGGGCAGGAAAATGGCTACACCTTC.

This clonotype was seen many times. V gene TRBV28 combines with J gene TRBJ2-7; D ambiguous. Trimming left V 7 bases short and J 5 bases short, with 12 bases between. This CDR3 has 12 residues. In germline, CDR1 is MDHEN, CDR2 SYDVKM. This CDR3 is CASTTVLHEQYF. The CDR3 bases are TGTGCCAGCACTACGGTACTCCACGAGCAGTACTTC.

In its sample, this clonotype was seen a few times. V gene TRBV7-6 combines with J gene TRBJ2-2; possibly TRBD2 for D (5 bases). Deletions cut 4 bases from V and 7 bases from J, with 13 bases between. This CDR3 is 14 amino acids long. Germline loops: CDR1 SGHVS, CDR2 FNYEAQ. The CDR3 nucleotides read TGTGCCAGCAGCTCCGGTGGAGGCAGCGGGGAGCTGTTTTTT. This gives the protein CASSSGGGSGELFF.

The genes are TRBV4-2 and TRBJ1-2; perhaps TRBD1 as D (5 bases). The CDR3 has 15 residues. The germline V gene has CDR1 LGHNA and CDR2 YNFKEQ. Between the trimmed V and J ends, which lost 0 bases and 8 bases, there was a span of 16 bases. The CDR3, as DNA: TGTGCCAGCAGCCAAGATCGTCAGGGTTATAGAGGCTACACCTTC. Translation: CASSQDRQGYRGYTF.

At least ten counts were recorded for this clonotype. The V and J genes are TRBV28 and TRBJ2-4; no definite D call. The CDR3 length is 16 residues. The V end lost 6 bases, the J end lost 7 bases, and 22 bases lay between the germline ends. Germline V gene lookup returns CDR1 MDHEN and CDR2 SYDVKM. The CDR3 sequence is CASRPETPGRRNIQYF. For the CDR3, the DNA is TGTGCCAGCAGGCCCGAGACACCGGGTCGGCGGAACATTCAGTACTTC.

Regarding this clonotype: This may arise from a read error, as a much more abundant clone is one base away. The chain carries TRBV2 and TRBJ1-1; TRBD1 matches 9 bases. CDR1 SNHLY and CDR2 FYNNEI come from the germline V gene. The CDR3 totals 14 residues. The DNA for the CDR3 is TGTGCCGGCAGTGGATGGGGACAGGGCACTGAAGCTTTCTTT. This translates into CAGSGWGQGTEAFF.

J is TRBJ2-3 and V is TRBV20-1; 8 bases fit TRBD2. With 5 bases clipped from V and 2 bases from J, the junction kept 9 bases outside the gene matches. The germline V gene encodes CDR1 DFQATT and CDR2 SNEGSKA (reference sequence). The CDR3 is 15 residues long. In DNA form, the CDR3 reads TGCAGTGCTCAGGGGACTAGTTCGCTCACAGATACGCAGTATTTT. It specifies CSAQGTSSLTDTQYF.

This clonotype has ten or more counts. The V gene is TRBV10-3, the J gene TRBJ2-7; tentatively, D is TRBD1 or TRBD2 (5 bases each). The length of the CDR3 is 13 residues. The V end lost 6 bases, the J end lost 2 bases, and 11 bases lay between the germline ends. CDR1 is ENHRY, CDR2 SYGVKD, per germline. This CDR3 is CAIRGDEAYEQYF. Here the CDR3 DNA reads TGTGCCATCAGGGGGGACGAAGCCTACGAGCAGTACTTC.